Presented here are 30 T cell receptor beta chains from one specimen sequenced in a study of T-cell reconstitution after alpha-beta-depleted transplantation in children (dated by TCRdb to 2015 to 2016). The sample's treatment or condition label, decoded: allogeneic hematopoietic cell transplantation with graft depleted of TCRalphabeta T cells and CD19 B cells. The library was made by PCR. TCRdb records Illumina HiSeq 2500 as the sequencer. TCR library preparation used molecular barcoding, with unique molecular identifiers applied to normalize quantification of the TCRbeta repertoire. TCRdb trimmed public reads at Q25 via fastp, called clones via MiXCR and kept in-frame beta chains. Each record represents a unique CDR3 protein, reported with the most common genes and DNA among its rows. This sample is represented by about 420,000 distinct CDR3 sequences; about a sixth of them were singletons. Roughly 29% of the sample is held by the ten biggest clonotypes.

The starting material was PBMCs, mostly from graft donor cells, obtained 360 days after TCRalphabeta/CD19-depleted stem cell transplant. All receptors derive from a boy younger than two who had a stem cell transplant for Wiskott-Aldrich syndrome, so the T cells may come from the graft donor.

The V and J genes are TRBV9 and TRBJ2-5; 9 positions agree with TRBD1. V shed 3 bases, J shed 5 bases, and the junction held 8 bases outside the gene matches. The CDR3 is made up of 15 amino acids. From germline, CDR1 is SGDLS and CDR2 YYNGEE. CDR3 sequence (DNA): TGTGCCAGCAGCGCCCAAACAGGGGGCGGGGAGACCCAGTACTTC. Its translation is CASSAQTGGGETQYF. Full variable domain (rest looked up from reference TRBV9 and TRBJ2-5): DSGVTQTPKHLITATGQRVTLRCSPRSGDLSVYWYQQSLDQGLQFLIQYYNGEERAKGNILERFSAQQFPDLHSELNLSSLELGDSALYFCASSAQTGGGETQYFGPGTRLLVL.

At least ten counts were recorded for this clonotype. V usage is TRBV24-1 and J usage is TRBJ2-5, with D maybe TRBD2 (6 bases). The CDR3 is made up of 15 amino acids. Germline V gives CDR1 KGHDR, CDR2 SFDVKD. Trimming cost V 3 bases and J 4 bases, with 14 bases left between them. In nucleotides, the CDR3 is TGTGCCACCAGTGATCGGACCCTCGGGGGAGAGACCCAGTACTTC. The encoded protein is CATSDRTLGGETQYF.

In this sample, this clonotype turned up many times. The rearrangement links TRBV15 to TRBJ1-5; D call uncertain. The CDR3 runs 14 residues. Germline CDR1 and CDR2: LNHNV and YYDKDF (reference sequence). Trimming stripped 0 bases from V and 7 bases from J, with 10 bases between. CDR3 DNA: TGTGCCACCAGCAGAGATCGGTTAGGGCAGCCCCAGCATTTT. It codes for CATSRDRLGQPQHF.

As DNA, the CDR3 is TGCGCCAGCAGCTTGGGCCCGGGACAGGACTACGAGCAGTACTTC. This gives the protein CASSLGPGQDYEQYF. The rearrangement uses TRBV5-1 and TRBJ2-7; TRBD1 matches 8 bases. The ends lost 0 bases at V and 3 bases at J; junction bases unmatched: 5. The germline gives CDR1 SGHRS, CDR2 YFSETQ. The CDR3 has 15 residues.

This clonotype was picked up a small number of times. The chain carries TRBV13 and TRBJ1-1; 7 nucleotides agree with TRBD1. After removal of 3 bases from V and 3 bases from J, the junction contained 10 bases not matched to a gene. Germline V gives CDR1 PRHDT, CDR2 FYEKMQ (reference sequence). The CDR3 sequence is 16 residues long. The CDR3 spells CASSFRTKTGYTEAFF. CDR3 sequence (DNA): TGTGCCAGCAGCTTTAGAACCAAGACAGGGTACACTGAAGCTTTCTTT.

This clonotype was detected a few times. The CDR3 is CASSLSIQETQYF. CDR3 in DNA: TGTGCCAGCAGCTTGAGTATCCAAGAGACCCAGTACTTC. The J gene is TRBJ2-5, the V gene TRBV11-2; D is uncertain. This CDR3 contains 13 residues. Germline V gives CDR1 SGHAT, CDR2 FQNNGV. V was pared by 3 bases and J by 1 base, with 6 bases between.

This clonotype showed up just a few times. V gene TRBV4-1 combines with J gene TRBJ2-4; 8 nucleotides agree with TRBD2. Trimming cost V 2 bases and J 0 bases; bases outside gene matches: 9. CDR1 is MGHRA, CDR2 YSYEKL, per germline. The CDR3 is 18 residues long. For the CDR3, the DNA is TGCGCCAGCAGCCAACTCCGGGGGGGGTCGTCAGCCAAAAACATTCAGTACTTC. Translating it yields CASSQLRGGSSAKNIQYF.

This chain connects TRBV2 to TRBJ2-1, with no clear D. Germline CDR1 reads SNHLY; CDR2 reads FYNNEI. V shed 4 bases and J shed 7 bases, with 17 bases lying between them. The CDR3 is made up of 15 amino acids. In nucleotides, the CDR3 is TGTGCCAGCAGTGCCTCTAGGCCAGTTGGAAATGAGCAGTTCTTC. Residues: CASSASRPVGNEQFF.

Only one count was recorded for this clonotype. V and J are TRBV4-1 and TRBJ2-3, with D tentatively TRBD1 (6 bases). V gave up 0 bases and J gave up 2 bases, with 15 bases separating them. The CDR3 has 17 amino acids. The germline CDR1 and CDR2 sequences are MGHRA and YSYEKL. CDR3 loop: CASSQEGTPFFTDTQYF. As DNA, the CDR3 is TGCGCCAGCAGCCAAGAGGGGACACCCTTTTTCACAGATACGCAGTATTTT.

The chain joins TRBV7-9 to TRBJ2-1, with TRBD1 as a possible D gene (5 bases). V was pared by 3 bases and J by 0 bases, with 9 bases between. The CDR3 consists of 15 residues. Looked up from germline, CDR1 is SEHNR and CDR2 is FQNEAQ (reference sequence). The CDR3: CASSFQGSSYNEQFF. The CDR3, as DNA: TGTGCCAGCAGCTTCCAGGGCAGCTCCTACAATGAGCAGTTCTTC.

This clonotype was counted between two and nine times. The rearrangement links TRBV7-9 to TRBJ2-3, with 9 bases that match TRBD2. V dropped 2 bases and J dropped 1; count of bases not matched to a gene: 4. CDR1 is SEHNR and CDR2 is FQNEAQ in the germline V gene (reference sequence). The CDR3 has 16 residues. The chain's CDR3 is CASSLPRTSGTDTQYF. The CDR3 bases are TGTGCCAGCAGCTTACCCCGGACTAGCGGCACAGATACGCAGTATTTT.

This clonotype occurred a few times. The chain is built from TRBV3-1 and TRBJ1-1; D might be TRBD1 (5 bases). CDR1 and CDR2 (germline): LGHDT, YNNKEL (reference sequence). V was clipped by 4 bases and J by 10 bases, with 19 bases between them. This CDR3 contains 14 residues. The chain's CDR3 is CASSLYRREGSAFF. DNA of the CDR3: TGTGCCAGCAGCCTCTACAGGAGAGAGGGATCAGCTTTCTTT.

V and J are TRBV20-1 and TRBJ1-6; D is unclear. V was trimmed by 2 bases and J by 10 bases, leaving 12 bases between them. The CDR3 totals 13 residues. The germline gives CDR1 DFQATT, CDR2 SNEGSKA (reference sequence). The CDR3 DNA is TGCAGTGCTAGACGGTGGGCGGGATCACCCCTCCACTTT. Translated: CSARRWAGSPLHF.

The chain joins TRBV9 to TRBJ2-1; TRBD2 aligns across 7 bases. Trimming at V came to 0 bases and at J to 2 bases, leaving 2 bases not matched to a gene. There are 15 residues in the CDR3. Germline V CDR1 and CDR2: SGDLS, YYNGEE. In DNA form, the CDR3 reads TGTGCCAGCAGCGTAGACAGCGGGGCCTACAATGAGCAGTTCTTC. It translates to CASSVDSGAYNEQFF. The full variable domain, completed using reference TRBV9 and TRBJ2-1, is DSGVTQTPKHLITATGQRVTLRCSPRSGDLSVYWYQQSLDQGLQFLIQYYNGEERAKGNILERFSAQQFPDLHSELNLSSLELGDSALYFCASSVDSGAYNEQFFGPGTRLTVL.

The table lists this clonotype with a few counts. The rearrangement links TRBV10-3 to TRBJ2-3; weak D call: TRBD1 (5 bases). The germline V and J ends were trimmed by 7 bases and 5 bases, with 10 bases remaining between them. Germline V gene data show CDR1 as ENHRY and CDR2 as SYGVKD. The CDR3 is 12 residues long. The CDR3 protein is CAITSRGDTQYF. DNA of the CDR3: TGTGCCATCACTAGTAGGGGAGATACGCAGTATTTT.

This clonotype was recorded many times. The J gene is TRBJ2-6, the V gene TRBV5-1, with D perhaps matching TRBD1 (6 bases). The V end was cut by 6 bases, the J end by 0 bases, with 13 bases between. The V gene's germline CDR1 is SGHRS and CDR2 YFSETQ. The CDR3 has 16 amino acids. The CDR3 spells CASTRTAVSGANVLTF. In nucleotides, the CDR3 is TGCGCCAGCACTCGGACAGCAGTCTCTGGGGCCAACGTCCTGACTTTC.

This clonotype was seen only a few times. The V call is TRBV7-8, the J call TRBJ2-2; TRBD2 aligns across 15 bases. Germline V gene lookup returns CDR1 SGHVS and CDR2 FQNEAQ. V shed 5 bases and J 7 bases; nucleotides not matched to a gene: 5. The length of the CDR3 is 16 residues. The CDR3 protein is CASSKRTSGGVGELFF. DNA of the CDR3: TGTGCCAGCAGCAAACGGACTAGCGGGGGGGTCGGGGAGCTGTTTTTT.

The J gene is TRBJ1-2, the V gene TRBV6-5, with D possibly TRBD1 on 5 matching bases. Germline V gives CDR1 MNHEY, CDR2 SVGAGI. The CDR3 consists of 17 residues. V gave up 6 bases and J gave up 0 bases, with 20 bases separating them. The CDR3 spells CASRYAPKGTANYGYTF. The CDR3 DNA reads TGTGCCAGCAGATACGCCCCCAAGGGGACCGCTAACTATGGCTACACCTTC.

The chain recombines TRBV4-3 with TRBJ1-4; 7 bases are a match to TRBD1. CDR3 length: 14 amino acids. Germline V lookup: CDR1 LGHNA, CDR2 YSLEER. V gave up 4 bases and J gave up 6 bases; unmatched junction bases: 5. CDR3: CASSRGGVDEKLFF. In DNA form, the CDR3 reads TGCGCCAGCAGCCGAGGGGGCGTGGATGAAAAACTGTTTTTT.

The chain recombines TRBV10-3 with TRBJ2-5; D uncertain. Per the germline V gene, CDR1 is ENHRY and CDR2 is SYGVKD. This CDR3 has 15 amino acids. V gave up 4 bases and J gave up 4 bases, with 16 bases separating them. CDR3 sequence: CAISGTLGSSETQYF. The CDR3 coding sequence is TGTGCCATCAGTGGTACGCTAGGGTCTTCAGAGACCCAGTACTTC.

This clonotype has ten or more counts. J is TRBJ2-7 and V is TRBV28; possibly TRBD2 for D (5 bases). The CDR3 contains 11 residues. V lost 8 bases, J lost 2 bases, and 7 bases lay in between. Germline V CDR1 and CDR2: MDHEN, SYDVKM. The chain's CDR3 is CASGRTYEQYF. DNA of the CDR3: TGTGCCAGCGGGAGAACCTACGAGCAGTACTTC.

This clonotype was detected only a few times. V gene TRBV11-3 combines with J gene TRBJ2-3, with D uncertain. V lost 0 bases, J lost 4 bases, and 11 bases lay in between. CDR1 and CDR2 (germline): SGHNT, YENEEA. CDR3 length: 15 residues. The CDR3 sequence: CASSLDLARPDTQYF. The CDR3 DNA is TGTGCCAGCAGCTTAGACCTCGCCAGACCAGATACGCAGTATTTT.

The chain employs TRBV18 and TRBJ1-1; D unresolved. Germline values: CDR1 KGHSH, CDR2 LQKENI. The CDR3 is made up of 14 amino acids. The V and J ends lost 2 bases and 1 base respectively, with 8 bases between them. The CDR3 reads CASSPILTNTEAFF. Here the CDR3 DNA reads TGTGCCAGCTCACCAATTCTAACGAACACTGAAGCTTTCTTT.

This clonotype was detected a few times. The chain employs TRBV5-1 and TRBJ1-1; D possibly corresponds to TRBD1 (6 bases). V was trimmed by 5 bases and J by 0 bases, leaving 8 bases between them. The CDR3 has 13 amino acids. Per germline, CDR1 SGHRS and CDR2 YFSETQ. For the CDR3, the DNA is TGCGCCAGCAGAGGACAGCTGAACACTGAAGCTTTCTTT. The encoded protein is CASRGQLNTEAFF. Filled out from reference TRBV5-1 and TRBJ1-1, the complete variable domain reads KAGVTQTPRYLIKTRGQQVTLSCSPISGHRSVSWYQQTPGQGLQFLFEYFSETQRNKGNFPGRFSGRQFSNSRSEMNVSTLELGDSALYLCASRGQLNTEAFFGQGTRLTVV.

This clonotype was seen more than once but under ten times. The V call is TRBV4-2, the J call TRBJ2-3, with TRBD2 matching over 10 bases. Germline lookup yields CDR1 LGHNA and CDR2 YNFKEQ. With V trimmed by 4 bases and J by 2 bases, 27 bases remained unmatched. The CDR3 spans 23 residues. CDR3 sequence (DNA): TGTGCCAGCAGCCGGAGGGCGACGTGGACGAAGCGGGAGGGCCCTTGGAACACAGATACGCAGTATTTT. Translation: CASSRRATWTKREGPWNTDTQYF.

CDR3: CASSLLQRGGTDTQYF. The CDR3 DNA follows: TGTGCCAGCAGTCTCCTTCAGCGGGGGGGCACAGATACGCAGTATTTT. The V call is TRBV28, the J call TRBJ2-3, with 9 nucleotides matching TRBD2. This CDR3 comprises 16 residues. V shed 5 bases, J shed 1 base, and the junction held 7 bases outside the gene matches. Germline CDR1 is MDHEN and CDR2 is SYDVKM.

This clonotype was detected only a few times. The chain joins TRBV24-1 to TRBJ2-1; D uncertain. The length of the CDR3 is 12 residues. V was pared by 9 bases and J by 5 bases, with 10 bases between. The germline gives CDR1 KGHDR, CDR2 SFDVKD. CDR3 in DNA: TGTGCCACCGCCAGATACAACAATGAGCAGTTCTTC. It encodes CATARYNNEQFF.

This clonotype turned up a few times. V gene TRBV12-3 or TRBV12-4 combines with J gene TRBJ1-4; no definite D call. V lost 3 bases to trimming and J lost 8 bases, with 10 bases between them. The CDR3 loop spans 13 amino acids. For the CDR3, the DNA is TGTGCCAGCAGTTTCTTGGGGTTCGAAAAACTGTTTTTT. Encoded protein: CASSFLGFEKLFF.

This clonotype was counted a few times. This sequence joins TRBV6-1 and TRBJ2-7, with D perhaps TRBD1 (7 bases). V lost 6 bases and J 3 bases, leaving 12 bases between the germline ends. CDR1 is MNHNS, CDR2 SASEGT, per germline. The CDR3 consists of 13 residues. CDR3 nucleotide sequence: TGTGCCAGCAGGGAGGGACAGCTCTACGAGCAGTACTTC. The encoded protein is CASREGQLYEQYF.

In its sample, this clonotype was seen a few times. CDR3 nucleotides: TGTGCCAGCAGTTTAAGTAGGGTTGTGGGGAAAAACATTCAGTACTTC. Residues: CASSLSRVVGKNIQYF. The chain recombines TRBV12-3 or TRBV12-4 with TRBJ2-4; D is uncertain. Between the trimmed V and J ends, which lost 2 bases and 4 bases, there was a span of 15 bases. This CDR3 region has 16 residues.